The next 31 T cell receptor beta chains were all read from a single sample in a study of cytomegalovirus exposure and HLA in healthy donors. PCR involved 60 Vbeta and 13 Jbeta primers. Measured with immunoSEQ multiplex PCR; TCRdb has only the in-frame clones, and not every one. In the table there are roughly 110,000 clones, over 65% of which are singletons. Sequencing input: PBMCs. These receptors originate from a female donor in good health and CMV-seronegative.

CDR3 amino acids: CAWSVSQGLGYTF. The CDR3 region has the DNA TGTGCCTGGAGTGTGAGTCAGGGCCTCGGCTACACCTTC. The chain combines TRBV30 with TRBJ1-2; TRBD1 is a possible D gene (5 bases). The V gene lost 0 bases and the J gene lost 8 bases, with 13 bases spanning the gap. Looked up from germline, CDR1 is GTSNPN and CDR2 is SVGIG (reference sequence). There are 13 residues in the CDR3.

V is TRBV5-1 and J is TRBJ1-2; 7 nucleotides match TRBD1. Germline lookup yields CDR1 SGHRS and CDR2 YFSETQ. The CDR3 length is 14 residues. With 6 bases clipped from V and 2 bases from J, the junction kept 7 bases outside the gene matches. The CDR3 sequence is CASTEGAVNYGYTF. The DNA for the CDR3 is TGCGCCAGCACGGAGGGGGCAGTGAACTATGGCTACACCTTC. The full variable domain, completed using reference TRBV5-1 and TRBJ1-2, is KAGVTQTPRYLIKTRGQQVTLSCSPISGHRSVSWYQQTPGQGLQFLFEYFSETQRNKGNFPGRFSGRQFSNSRSEMNVSTLELGDSALYLCASTEGAVNYGYTFGSGTRLTVV.

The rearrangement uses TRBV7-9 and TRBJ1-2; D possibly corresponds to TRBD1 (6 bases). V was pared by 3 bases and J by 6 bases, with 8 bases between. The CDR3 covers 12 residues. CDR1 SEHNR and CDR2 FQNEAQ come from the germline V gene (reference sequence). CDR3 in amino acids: CASSFAGDGYTF. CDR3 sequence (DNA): TGTGCCAGCAGCTTCGCAGGGGATGGCTACACCTTC.

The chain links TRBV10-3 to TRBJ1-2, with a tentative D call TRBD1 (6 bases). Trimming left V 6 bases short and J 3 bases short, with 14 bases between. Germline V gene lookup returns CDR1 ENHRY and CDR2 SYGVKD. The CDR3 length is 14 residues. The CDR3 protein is CAIRKGQRDYGYTF. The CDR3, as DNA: TGTGCCATCAGGAAGGGACAACGCGACTATGGCTACACCTTC.

The CDR3 DNA reads TGTGCCAGCAGCATCCCCGGGGGGGTCACTGAAGCTTTCTTT. Protein: CASSIPGGVTEAFF. The chain is built from TRBV5-5 and TRBJ1-1, with D perhaps TRBD1 (5 bases). This CDR3 comprises 14 residues. The ends were cut back, 4 bases at V and 4 bases at J, with 14 bases in the middle. Germline V gives CDR1 SGHKS, CDR2 YYEKEE (reference sequence).

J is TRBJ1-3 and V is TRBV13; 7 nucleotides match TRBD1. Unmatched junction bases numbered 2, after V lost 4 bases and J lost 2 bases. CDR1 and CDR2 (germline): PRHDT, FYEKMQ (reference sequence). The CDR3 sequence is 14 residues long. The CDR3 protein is CASSWTGPGNTIYF. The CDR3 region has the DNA TGTGCCAGCAGCTGGACAGGCCCTGGAAACACCATATATTTT.

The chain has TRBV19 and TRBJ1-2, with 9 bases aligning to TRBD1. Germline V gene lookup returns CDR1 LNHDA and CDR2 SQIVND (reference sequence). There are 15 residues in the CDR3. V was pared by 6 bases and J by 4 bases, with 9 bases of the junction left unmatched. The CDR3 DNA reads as TGTGCCAGTAGGAACACAGGGGGCGTAGGCTATGGCTACACCTTC. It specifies CASRNTGGVGYGYTF.

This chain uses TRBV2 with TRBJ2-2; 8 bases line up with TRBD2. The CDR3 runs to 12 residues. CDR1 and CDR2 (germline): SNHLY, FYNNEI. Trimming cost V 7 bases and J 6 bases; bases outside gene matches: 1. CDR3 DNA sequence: TGTGCCAGCACGCGGGAGGCCGGGGAGCTGTTTTTT. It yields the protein CASTREAGELFF.

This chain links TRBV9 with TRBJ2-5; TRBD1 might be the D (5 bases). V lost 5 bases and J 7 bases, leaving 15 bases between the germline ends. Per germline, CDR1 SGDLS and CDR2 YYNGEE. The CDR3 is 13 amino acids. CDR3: CASSRASTGTQYF. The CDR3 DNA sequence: TGTGCCAGCAGTCGCGCATCAACAGGGACCCAGTACTTC.

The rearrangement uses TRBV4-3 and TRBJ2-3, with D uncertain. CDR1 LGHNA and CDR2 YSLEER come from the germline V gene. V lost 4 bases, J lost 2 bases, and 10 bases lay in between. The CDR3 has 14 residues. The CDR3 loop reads CASSRQATTDTQYF. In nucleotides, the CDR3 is TGCGCCAGCAGCCGCCAAGCGACCACAGATACGCAGTATTTT.

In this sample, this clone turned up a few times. CDR3 residues: CASSQTANTEAFF. The CDR3 DNA sequence: TGTGCCAGCAGCCAGACAGCGAACACTGAAGCTTTCTTT. The chain employs TRBV6-5 and TRBJ1-1; D possibly corresponds to TRBD1 (5 bases). Germline V gene sequence: CDR1 MNHEY, CDR2 SVGAGI. Trimming took 6 bases from V and 1 from J, leaving 9 bases between them. This CDR3 has 13 residues.

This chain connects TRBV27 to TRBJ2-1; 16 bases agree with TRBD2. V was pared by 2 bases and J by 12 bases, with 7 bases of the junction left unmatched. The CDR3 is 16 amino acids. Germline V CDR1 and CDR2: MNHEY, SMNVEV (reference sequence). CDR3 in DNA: TGTGCCAGCAGTTTAACGGGACTAGCGGGGGGGATAGGGCAGTTCTTC. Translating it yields CASSLTGLAGGIGQFF.

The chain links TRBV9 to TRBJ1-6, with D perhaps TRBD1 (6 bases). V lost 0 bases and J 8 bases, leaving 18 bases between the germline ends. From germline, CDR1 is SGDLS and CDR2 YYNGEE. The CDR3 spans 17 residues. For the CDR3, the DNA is TGTGCCAGCAGCGTAGCGAACAGGGCCACAAGGGATTCACCCCTCCACTTT. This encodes CASSVANRATRDSPLHF.

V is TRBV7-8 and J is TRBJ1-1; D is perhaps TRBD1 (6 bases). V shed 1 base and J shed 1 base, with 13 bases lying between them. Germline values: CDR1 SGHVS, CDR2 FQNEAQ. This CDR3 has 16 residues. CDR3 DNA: TGTGCCAGCAGCTTAGTCCCAGGGACACCGAACACTGAAGCTTTCTTT. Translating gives CASSLVPGTPNTEAFF.

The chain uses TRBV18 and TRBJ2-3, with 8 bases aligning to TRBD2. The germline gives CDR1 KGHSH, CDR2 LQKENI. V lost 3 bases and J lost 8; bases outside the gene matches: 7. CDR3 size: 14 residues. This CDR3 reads CASSPGGGPRTQYF. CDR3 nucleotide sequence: TGTGCCAGCTCACCGGGCGGGGGGCCCCGTACGCAGTATTTT.

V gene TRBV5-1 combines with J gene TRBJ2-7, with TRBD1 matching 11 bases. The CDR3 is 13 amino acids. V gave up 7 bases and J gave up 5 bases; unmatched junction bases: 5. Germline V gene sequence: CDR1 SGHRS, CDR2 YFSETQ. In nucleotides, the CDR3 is TGCGCCAGCGGGGGACAGGGGGTGCACGAGCAGTACTTC. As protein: CASGGQGVHEQYF.

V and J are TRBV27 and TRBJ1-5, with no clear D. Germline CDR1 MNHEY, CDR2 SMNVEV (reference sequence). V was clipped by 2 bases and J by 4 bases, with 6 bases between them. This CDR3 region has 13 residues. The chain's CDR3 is CASSLGENQPQHF. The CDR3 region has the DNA TGTGCCAGCAGTTTAGGAGAAAATCAGCCCCAGCATTTT.

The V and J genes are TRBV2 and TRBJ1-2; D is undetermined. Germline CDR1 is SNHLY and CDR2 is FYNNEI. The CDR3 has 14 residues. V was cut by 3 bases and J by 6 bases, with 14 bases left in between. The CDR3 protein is CASSDRQVVDGYTF. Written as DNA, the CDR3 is TGTGCCAGCAGTGATCGGCAGGTGGTCGATGGCTACACCTTC. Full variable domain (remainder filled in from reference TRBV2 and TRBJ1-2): EPEVTQTPSHQVTQMGQEVILRCVPISNHLYFYWYRQILGQKVEFLVSFYNNEISEKSEIFDDQFSVERPDGSNFTLKIRSTKLEDSAMYFCASSDRQVVDGYTFGSGTRLTVV.

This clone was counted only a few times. The CDR3 reads CASSYVDRPNTEAFF. The CDR3, as DNA: TGTGCCAGCAGCTACGTAGACAGGCCCAACACTGAAGCTTTCTTT. The V call is TRBV7-6, the J call TRBJ1-1; D is perhaps TRBD1 (6 bases). CDR1 is SGHVS, CDR2 FNYEAQ, per germline. The CDR3 sequence is 15 residues long. V was cut by 4 bases and J by 2 bases, with 14 bases left in between.

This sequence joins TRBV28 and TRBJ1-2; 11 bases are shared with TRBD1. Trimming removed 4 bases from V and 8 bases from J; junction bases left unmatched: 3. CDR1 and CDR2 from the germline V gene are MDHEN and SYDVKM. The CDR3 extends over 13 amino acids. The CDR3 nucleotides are TGTGCCAGCAGTTATGGACAGGGGGCAGGCTACACCTTC. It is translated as CASSYGQGAGYTF.

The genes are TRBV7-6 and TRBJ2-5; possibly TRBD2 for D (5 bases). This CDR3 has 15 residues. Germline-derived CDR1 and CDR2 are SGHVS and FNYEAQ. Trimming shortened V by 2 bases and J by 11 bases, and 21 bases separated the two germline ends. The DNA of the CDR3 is TGTGCCAGCAGCTTAAGTACTAGTCCTATTATAGGGCAGTACTTC. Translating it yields CASSLSTSPIIGQYF.

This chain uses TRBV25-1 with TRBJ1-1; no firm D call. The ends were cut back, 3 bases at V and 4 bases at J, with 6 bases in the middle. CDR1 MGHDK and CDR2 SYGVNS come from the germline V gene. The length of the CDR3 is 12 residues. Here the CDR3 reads CASSEPGTEAFF. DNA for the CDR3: TGTGCCAGCAGTGAGCCCGGCACTGAAGCTTTCTTT.

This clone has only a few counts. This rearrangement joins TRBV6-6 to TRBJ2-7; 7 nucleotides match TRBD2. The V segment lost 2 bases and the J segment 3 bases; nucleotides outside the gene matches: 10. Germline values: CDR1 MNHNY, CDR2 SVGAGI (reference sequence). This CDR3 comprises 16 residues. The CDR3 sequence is CASSYPTGEGNYEQYF. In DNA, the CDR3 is TGTGCCAGCAGTTACCCCACCGGGGAGGGCAACTACGAGCAGTACTTC.

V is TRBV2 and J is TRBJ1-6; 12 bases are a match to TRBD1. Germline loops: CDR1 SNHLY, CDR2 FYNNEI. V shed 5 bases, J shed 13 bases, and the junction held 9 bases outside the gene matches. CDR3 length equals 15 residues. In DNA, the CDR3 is TGTGCCAGCAGTAGTAGTCGGGACAGGGGGCCTCCCCTCCACTTT. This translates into CASSSSRDRGPPLHF. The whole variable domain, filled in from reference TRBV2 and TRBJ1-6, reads EPEVTQTPSHQVTQMGQEVILRCVPISNHLYFYWYRQILGQKVEFLVSFYNNEISEKSEIFDDQFSVERPDGSNFTLKIRSTKLEDSAMYFCASSSSRDRGPPLHFGNGTRLTVT.

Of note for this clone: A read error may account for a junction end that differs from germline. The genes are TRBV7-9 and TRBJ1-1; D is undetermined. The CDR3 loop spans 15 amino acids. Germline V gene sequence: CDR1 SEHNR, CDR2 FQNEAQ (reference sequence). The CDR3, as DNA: TGTTCCAGCAGCTTAGCAGCGAACCAGAACACTGAAGCTTTCTTT. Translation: CSSSLAANQNTEAFF.

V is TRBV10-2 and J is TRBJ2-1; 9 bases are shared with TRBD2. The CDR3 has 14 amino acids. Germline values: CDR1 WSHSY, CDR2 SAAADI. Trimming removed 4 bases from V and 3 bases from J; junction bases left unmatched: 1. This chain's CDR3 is CASSGSGGYNEQFF. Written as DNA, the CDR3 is TGCGCCAGCAGTGGTAGCGGGGGCTACAATGAGCAGTTCTTC.

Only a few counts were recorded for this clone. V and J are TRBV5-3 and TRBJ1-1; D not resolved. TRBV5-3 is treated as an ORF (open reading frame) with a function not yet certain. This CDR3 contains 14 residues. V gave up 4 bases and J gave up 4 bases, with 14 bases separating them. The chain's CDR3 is CARSERARGTEAFF. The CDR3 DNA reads TGTGCCAGAAGCGAGAGGGCTCGGGGCACTGAAGCTTTCTTT.

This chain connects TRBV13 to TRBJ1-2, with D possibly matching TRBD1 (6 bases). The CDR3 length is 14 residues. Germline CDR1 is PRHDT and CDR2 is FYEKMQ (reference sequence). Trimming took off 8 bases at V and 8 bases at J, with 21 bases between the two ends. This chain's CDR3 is CASGSGDTLGGYTF. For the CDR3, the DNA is TGTGCCAGCGGATCCGGGGACACTCTGGGGGGCTACACCTTC.

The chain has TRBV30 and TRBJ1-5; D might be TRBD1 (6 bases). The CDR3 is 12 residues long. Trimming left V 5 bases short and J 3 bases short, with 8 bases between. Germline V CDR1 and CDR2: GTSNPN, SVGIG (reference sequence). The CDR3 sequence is CAWDRPNQPQHF. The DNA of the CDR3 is TGTGCCTGGGACAGGCCCAATCAGCCCCAGCATTTT.

In DNA, the CDR3 is TGCGCCAGCAGCCACAGGGGGAGCCTCTCTGGAAACACCATATATTTT. This sequence encodes CASSHRGSLSGNTIYF. The chain couples TRBV23-1 to TRBJ1-3, with 8 bases aligning to TRBD1. TRBV23-1 is sorted into the ORF group, with uncertain function. The CDR3 has 16 amino acids. V shed 6 bases, J shed 0 bases, and the junction held 7 bases outside the gene matches.

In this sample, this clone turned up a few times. The chain's CDR3 is CASSPQAGQGEGYTF. CDR3 coding DNA: TGTGCCAGCAGTCCCCAGGCCGGACAGGGGGAAGGCTACACCTTC. The chain recombines TRBV6-1 with TRBJ1-2, with 10 bases matching TRBD1. This CDR3 is built from 15 residues. J was trimmed by 8 bases and V by 5 bases; bases with no gene match: 11. CDR1 and CDR2 (germline): MNHNS, SASEGT.